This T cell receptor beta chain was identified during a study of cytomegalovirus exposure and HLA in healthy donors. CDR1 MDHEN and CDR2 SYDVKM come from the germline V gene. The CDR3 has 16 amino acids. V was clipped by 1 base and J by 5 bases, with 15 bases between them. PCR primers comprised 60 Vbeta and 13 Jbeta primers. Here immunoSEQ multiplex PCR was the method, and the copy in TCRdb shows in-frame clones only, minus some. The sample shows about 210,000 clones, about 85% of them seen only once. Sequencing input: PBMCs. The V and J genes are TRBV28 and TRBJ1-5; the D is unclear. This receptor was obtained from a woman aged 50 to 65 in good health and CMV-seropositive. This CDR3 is CASSLSGLPIDQPQHF. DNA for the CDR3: TGTGCCAGCAGTTTATCAGGACTCCCGATTGATCAGCCCCAGCATTTT.